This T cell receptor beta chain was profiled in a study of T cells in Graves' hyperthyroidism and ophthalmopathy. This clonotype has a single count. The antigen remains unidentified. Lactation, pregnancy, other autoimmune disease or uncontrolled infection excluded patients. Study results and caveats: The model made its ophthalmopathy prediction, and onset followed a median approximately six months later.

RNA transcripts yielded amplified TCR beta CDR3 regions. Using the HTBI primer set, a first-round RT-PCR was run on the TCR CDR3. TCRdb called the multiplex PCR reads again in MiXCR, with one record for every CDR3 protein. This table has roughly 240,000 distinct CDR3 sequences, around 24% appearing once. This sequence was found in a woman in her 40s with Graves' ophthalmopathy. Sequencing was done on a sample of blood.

For the CDR3, the DNA is TGTGCCAGCAGCTTGGGGCGGCCCGAGCAGTACTTC. This translates into CASSLGRPEQYF. This rearrangement joins TRBV28 to TRBJ2-7, with D possibly TRBD1 on 5 matching bases. Germline CDR1 and CDR2: MDHEN and SYDVKM. The CDR3 sequence is 12 residues long. Trimming took 6 bases from V and 6 from J, leaving 12 bases between them.